This T cell receptor (beta chain) was sequenced in a study of regulatory T cells in long-lasting Graves disease. The study's findings and limits: Among the persistent patients, approximately 2,900 public clonotypes were shared, more than the approximately 1,000 shared among new patients.

As for time point: persistent/refractory GD, antithyroid drugs over 5 years with positive TRAb. Isolated PBMC RNA provided the starting material for the TCR library. To make TCR beta libraries, researchers used iRepertoire HTBI primers and Arm-PCR of CDR3 regions. TCRdb re-derived calls from the multiplex PCR reads in MiXCR, one entry per CDR3 protein. The repertoire holds roughly 400,000 distinct CDR3 sequences, with around 21% as singletons. This clonotype came up many times. Its antigen is currently unknown. This CDR3 contains 15 residues. CDR1 and CDR2 from the germline V gene are MNHNS and SASEGT. The ends lost 5 bases at V and 0 bases at J; junction bases unmatched: 7.

This TCR came from a female donor with Graves disease. The sequences come from peripheral blood mononuclear cells (PBMCs), collected when the disease was refractory, from a patient treated with antithyroid drugs. The J gene is TRBJ2-7, the V gene TRBV6-1; 7 bases match TRBD1. The CDR3 sequence: CASSIGTVISYEQYF. The CDR3 coding sequence is TGTGCCAGCAGTATCGGGACAGTTATCTCCTACGAGCAGTACTTC.